This paragraph reports one T cell receptor (beta chain). The data belong to a study of blood T cell repertoires in COVID-19. About the research overall: Samples taken during acute and convalescent COVID-19 were collected in the United States, Italy and Spain. Sources were T cells, B-cell-depleted T cells, or PBMCs; the material itself was cDNA or gDNA.

The CDR3 has 14 amino acids. The ends lost 0 bases at V and 8 bases at J; junction bases unmatched: 5. CDR1 is LGHNA, CDR2 YNFKEQ, per germline. Authors' methods: From reference gene primer amplification, estimates of nucleated cell counts were derived. The repertoire was sequenced with immunoSEQ multiplex PCR; TCRdb's copy has only in-frame clones and lacks some. Clonal size and the V and J genes are those of that table, whereas D and trimming came from the DNA. The sample lists about 95,000 clones, over 70% occurring once. The sequencing sample was made of peripheral blood. The chain has TRBV4-2 and TRBJ1-2; the match to TRBD1 covers 8 bases. The receptor's source is a man older than 75 with active or convalescent COVID-19. CDR3 nucleotide sequence: TGTGCCAGCAGCCAAGAGGGGAGACAGGGGGGCTACACCTTC. Translating gives CASSQEGRQGGYTF.